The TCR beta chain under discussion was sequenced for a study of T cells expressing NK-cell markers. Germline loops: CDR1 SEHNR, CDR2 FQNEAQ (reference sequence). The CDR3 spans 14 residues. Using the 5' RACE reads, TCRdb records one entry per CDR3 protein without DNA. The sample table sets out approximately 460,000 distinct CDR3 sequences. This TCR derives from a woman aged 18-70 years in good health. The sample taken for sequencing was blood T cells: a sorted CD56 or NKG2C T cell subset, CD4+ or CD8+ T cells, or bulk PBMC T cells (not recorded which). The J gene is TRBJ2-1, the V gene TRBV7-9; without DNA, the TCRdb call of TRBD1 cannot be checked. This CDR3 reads CASSLSKVAVEQFF. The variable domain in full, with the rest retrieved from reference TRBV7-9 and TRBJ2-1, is DTGVSQNPRHKITKRGQNVTFRCDPISEHNRLYWYRQTLGQGPEFLTYFQNEAQLEKSRLLSDRFSAERPKGSFSTLEIQRTEQGDSAMYLCASSLSKVAVEQFFGPGTRLTVL.